A single sample gave rise to the 26 T cell receptor beta chains below, sequenced in a study of blood T cell repertoires in COVID-19. Produced via immunoSEQ multiplex PCR; TCRdb's table is partial and in-frame only. The table lists under 250,000 clones, about 86% of them singletons, with 6.2% in the top ten. The source material was peripheral blood. The receptors were gathered from a man aged 60-69 years with acute or convalescent COVID-19.

This chain uses TRBV28 with TRBJ2-5, with a weak D call TRBD1 (6 bases). The CDR3 is 16 amino acids. Germline CDR1 and CDR2: MDHEN and SYDVKM. V shed 7 bases and J shed 0 bases, with 18 bases lying between them. The CDR3 here is CASTPEIGQYQETQYF. CDR3 coding DNA: TGTGCCAGCACTCCCGAGATAGGACAGTACCAAGAGACCCAGTACTTC.

The chain is built from TRBV5-1 and TRBJ1-2; D possibly corresponds to TRBD1 (5 bases). Between the trimmed V and J ends, which lost 0 bases and 6 bases, there was a span of 9 bases. Looked up from germline, CDR1 is SGHRS and CDR2 is YFSETQ. CDR3 length: 13 residues. The CDR3 protein is CASSLGPGNGYTF. The CDR3 DNA reads as TGCGCCAGCAGCTTGGGGCCAGGGAATGGCTACACCTTC.

The genes are TRBV11-3 and TRBJ2-2; 13 bases align to TRBD2. The CDR3 has 17 amino acids. Trimming took 1 base from V and 3 from J; bases not matched to a gene: 2. From germline, CDR1 is SGHNT and CDR2 YENEEA. The CDR3, as DNA: TGTGCCAGCAGCTTAGGACTAGCGGGAGGAGACACCGGGGAGCTGTTTTTT. It translates to CASSLGLAGGDTGELFF.

This clone was detected only a few times. This sample also contains other DNA sequences that code for the same CDR3. J is TRBJ1-1 and V is TRBV11-2; D not resolved. This CDR3 is built from 13 residues. Trimming pared 0 bases from V and 3 bases from J, leaving 5 bases between. Germline CDR1 SGHAT, CDR2 FQNNGV. The CDR3 region has the DNA TGTGCCAGCAGCTTAGATCGGGACACTGAAGCTTTCTTT. Translation: CASSLDRDTEAFF.

The gene calls are TRBV7-8 and TRBJ2-1, with D possibly TRBD2 on 6 matching bases. Trimming pared 4 bases from V and 5 bases from J, leaving 15 bases between. This CDR3 has 15 amino acids. Per germline, CDR1 SGHVS and CDR2 FQNEAQ. CDR3 nucleotides: TGTGCCAGCAGCTCCATCGGGAGCGGCAACAATGAGCAGTTCTTC. Translating it yields CASSSIGSGNNEQFF.

The V call is TRBV19, the J call TRBJ1-2; D unclear. Deletions cut 1 base from V and 6 bases from J, with 9 bases between. The CDR3 contains 13 residues. Per germline, CDR1 LNHDA and CDR2 SQIVND (reference sequence). The DNA of the CDR3 is TGTGCCAGTAGTATAGGGGCAGGCGATGGCTACACCTTC. It translates to CASSIGAGDGYTF. The complete variable domain, with remaining parts taken from reference TRBV19 and TRBJ1-2, reads DGGITQSPKYLFRKEGQNVTLSCEQNLNHDAMYWYRQDPGQGLRLIYYSQIVNDFQKGDIAEGYSVSREKKESFPLTVTSAQKNPTAFYLCASSIGAGDGYTFGSGTRLTVV.

The V and J genes are TRBV7-8 and TRBJ1-2; maybe TRBD1 (6 bases). This CDR3 is built from 15 residues. Per germline, CDR1 SGHVS and CDR2 FQNEAQ. The ends were cut back, 1 base at V and 4 bases at J, with 13 bases in the middle. The CDR3 spells CASSLDRQGIYGYTF. In DNA, the CDR3 is TGTGCCAGCAGCTTAGATCGCCAGGGGATCTATGGCTACACCTTC.

The gene calls are TRBV19 and TRBJ1-5; TRBD1 matches 7 bases. The CDR3 spans 14 residues. V gave up 4 bases and J gave up 7 bases; unmatched junction bases: 7. The germline V gene has CDR1 LNHDA and CDR2 SQIVND (reference sequence). CDR3 in amino acids: CASSTTGRGQPQHF. As DNA, the CDR3 is TGTGCCAGTAGTACGACAGGGAGAGGACAGCCCCAGCATTTT.

In nucleotides, the CDR3 is TGTGCCAGCAGTGAAGCGCGCACGGCGGTAACCTACGAGCAGTACTTC. Translating gives CASSEARTAVTYEQYF. This rearrangement joins TRBV6-1 to TRBJ2-7; D is unclear. V lost 0 bases to trimming and J lost 2 bases, with 14 bases between them. There are 16 residues in the CDR3. Germline lookup yields CDR1 MNHNS and CDR2 SASEGT.

The chain uses TRBV24-1 and TRBJ2-1, with 8 bases lining up with TRBD1. V lost 3 bases, J lost 4 bases, and 7 bases stayed unmatched. The CDR3 has 16 amino acids. Germline assignment: CDR1 KGHDR and CDR2 SFDVKD. CDR3 loop: CATSDPLRDRYNEQFF. CDR3 nucleotide sequence: TGTGCCACCAGTGATCCCCTCCGGGACAGGTACAATGAGCAGTTCTTC.

The rearrangement joins TRBV7-2 to TRBJ1-3; D may be TRBD1 (6 bases). Germline V CDR1 and CDR2: SGHTA, FQGNSA. This CDR3 has 15 residues. With 2 bases removed from V and 4 bases from J, the gap between germline ends came to 12 bases. Here the CDR3 reads CASSLSSGAGNTIYF. The CDR3, as DNA: TGTGCCAGCAGCTTATCCTCAGGGGCCGGAAACACCATATATTTT.

The genes are TRBV30 and TRBJ2-7, with D uncertain. V lost 0 bases, J lost 4 bases, and 10 bases lay in between. The CDR3 sequence is 13 residues long. Germline lookup yields CDR1 GTSNPN and CDR2 SVGIG (reference sequence). Here the CDR3 reads CAWSVLVGYEQYF. As DNA, the CDR3 is TGTGCCTGGAGTGTCCTAGTTGGTTACGAGCAGTACTTC. The whole variable domain, remainder taken from reference TRBV30 and TRBJ2-7, is SQTIHQWPATLVQPVGSPLSLECTVEGTSNPNLYWYRQAAGRGLQLLFYSVGIGQISSEVPQNLSASRPQDRQFILSSKKLLLSDSGFYLCAWSVLVGYEQYFGPGTRLTVT.

This chain uses TRBV10-3 with TRBJ1-6; TRBD1 agrees at 7 bases. The CDR3 is 16 amino acids. V shed 7 bases, J shed 7 bases, and the junction held 13 bases outside the gene matches. In germline, CDR1 is ENHRY, CDR2 SYGVKD. The CDR3 sequence: CAINEAGTDSNSPLHF. The CDR3 DNA sequence: TGTGCCATCAACGAGGCCGGGACAGACTCCAATTCACCCCTCCACTTT.

V gene TRBV6-1 combines with J gene TRBJ1-5, with TRBD1 matching over 7 bases. CDR1 is MNHNS, CDR2 SASEGT, per germline. This CDR3 region has 15 residues. Germline trimming cut 1 base from V and 7 bases from J; bases unmatched to any gene: 7. CDR3 loop: CASSEDRGGEQPQHF. In DNA form, the CDR3 reads TGTGCCAGCAGTGAAGATAGAGGGGGCGAACAGCCCCAGCATTTT.

The rearrangement joins TRBV5-1 to TRBJ2-3, with 9 bases that match TRBD2. The germline CDR1 and CDR2 sequences are SGHRS and YFSETQ. The CDR3 loop spans 15 amino acids. V lost 0 bases to trimming and J lost 4 bases; unmatched junction nucleotides: 3. CDR3 sequence (DNA): TGCGCCAGCAGCTTGGGAAGACTAGCGGCAGATACGCAGTATTTT. This encodes CASSLGRLAADTQYF.

The V and J genes are TRBV18 and TRBJ2-3; D is ambiguous. Deletions cut 1 base from V and 0 bases from J, with 14 bases between. Germline lookup yields CDR1 KGHSH and CDR2 LQKENI. CDR3 length: 17 amino acids. CDR3 nucleotides: TGTGCCAGCTCACCACGGGTCGGGTCTTCTAGCACAGATACGCAGTATTTT. This encodes CASSPRVGSSSTDTQYF.

This chain joins TRBV5-4 and TRBJ2-2; 9 bases are shared with TRBD2. Germline trimming cut 7 bases from V and 6 bases from J; bases unmatched to any gene: 4. Germline lookup yields CDR1 SGHNT and CDR2 YYREEE (reference sequence). This CDR3 has 13 amino acids. CDR3 residues: CASGLAGSGELFF. CDR3 bases: TGTGCCAGCGGGCTAGCGGGATCCGGGGAGCTGTTTTTT.

This rearrangement joins TRBV24-1 to TRBJ2-3, with D unclear. CDR3 length: 15 residues. The germline gives CDR1 KGHDR, CDR2 SFDVKD. With 9 bases removed from V and 0 bases from J, the gap between germline ends came to 15 bases. Here the CDR3 DNA reads TGTGCCACCGCCATCTCGAGCATTAGCACAGATACGCAGTATTTT. Translating gives CATAISSISTDTQYF.

The table lists this clone with many counts. CDR3 protein: CASSQESSYYGYTF. The DNA of the CDR3 is TGTGCCAGCAGCCAAGAGAGCTCCTACTATGGCTACACCTTC. The rearrangement links TRBV14 to TRBJ1-2, with D hard to call. The CDR3 spans 14 residues. Germline values: CDR1 SGHDN, CDR2 FVKESK. The ends were cut back, 0 bases at V and 3 bases at J, with 8 bases in the middle.

This chain connects TRBV21-1 to TRBJ2-1; the table gives TRBD2 as D, unverified against the DNA. TRBV21-1 is a pseudogene. The CDR3 spans 15 residues. CDR3: CASTPRGSGYNEQFF. CDR3 DNA: TGTGCCAGCACCCCGAGGGGTAGCGGGTACAATGAGCAGTTCTTC.

The chain is built from TRBV6-5 and TRBJ2-2, with TRBD1 matching over 7 bases. Per the germline V gene, CDR1 is MNHEY and CDR2 is SVGAGI. Trimming at V came to 5 bases and at J to 6 bases, leaving 6 bases not matched to a gene. This CDR3 has 14 residues. CDR3 in amino acids: CASSNRGEAGELFF. The CDR3 coding sequence is TGTGCCAGCAGTAACAGGGGAGAGGCCGGGGAGCTGTTTTTT.

The gene calls are TRBV28 and TRBJ1-5, with TRBD1 matching over 9 bases. Germline CDR1 reads MDHEN; CDR2 reads SYDVKM. CDR3 length: 17 amino acids. Trimming at V came to 5 bases and at J to 0 bases, leaving 8 bases not matched to a gene. The CDR3 DNA reads as TGTGCCAGCAGTCCCGGGGACAGGGCCCATAGCAATCAGCCCCAGCATTTT. This gives the protein CASSPGDRAHSNQPQHF.

V gene TRBV15 combines with J gene TRBJ1-2; 10 nucleotides align to TRBD1. The CDR3 is 16 residues long. Per germline, CDR1 LNHNV and CDR2 YYDKDF (reference sequence). V was clipped by 5 bases and J by 1 base; unmatched bases: 7. The CDR3 DNA reads TGTGCCACCAGCCGAGGGGGGACAGGGGATAACTATGGCTACACCTTC. It codes for CATSRGGTGDNYGYTF.

The rearrangement uses TRBV18 and TRBJ2-7; D perhaps matches TRBD2 (6 bases). Trimming took off 6 bases at V and 4 bases at J, with 13 bases between the two ends. CDR1 and CDR2 from the germline V gene are KGHSH and LQKENI. This CDR3 has 13 amino acids. This CDR3 is CASSESRGYEQYF. The CDR3 DNA sequence: TGTGCCAGCTCCGAGTCTCGGGGGTACGAGCAGTACTTC.

This chain links TRBV5-8 with TRBJ1-5; 8 nucleotides align to TRBD1. The J segment lost 6 bases and the V segment lost 4 bases, leaving 15 bases of the junction unmatched. CDR3 length equals 17 residues. Germline CDR1 reads SGHTS; CDR2 reads YDEGEE. The CDR3 here is CASSTPGGTHPGQPQHF. DNA for the CDR3: TGTGCCAGCAGCACTCCAGGGGGCACTCATCCAGGTCAGCCCCAGCATTTT.

At least ten counts were recorded for this clone. This chain links TRBV28 with TRBJ2-7, with a possible D match to TRBD2 (7 bases). V gave up 8 bases and J gave up 7 bases, with 18 bases separating them. Germline CDR1 is MDHEN and CDR2 is SYDVKM. This CDR3 has 13 residues. CDR3 amino acids: CASVGRGMGEQYF. CDR3 coding DNA: TGTGCCAGCGTAGGGAGGGGGATGGGGGAGCAGTACTTC.